The clone carrying this T cell receptor (beta chain) was seen repeatedly, ten times or more. Its antigen is unknown. The same CDR3 also results from other DNA sequences found in this sample. Per the germline V gene, CDR1 is SGHAT and CDR2 is FQNNGV. The J segment lost 5 bases and the V segment lost 5 bases, leaving 2 bases of the junction unmatched. The CDR3 runs to 13 residues. This sample is drawn from a study of beta chain features in type 1 diabetes. What was sequenced were expressed TCRB transcripts, since all of the isolated RNA had been reverse transcribed. Naive, central memory and regulatory T cell samples averaged about 3.57 million reads. Using immunoSEQ multiplex PCR, the repertoire was profiled, and TCRdb retains in-frame clones only, with some absent. The data show more than 300,000 clones, with roughly 9.8% seen just once and about 0.6% held by the top ten. Study results and caveats: All four CD4+ subsets from Type 1 diabetes patients carried moderately but significantly shorter TCRB CDR3s.

The chain uses TRBV11-2 and TRBJ2-2; TRBD1 aligns across 7 bases. Sequences were obtained from central memory CD4+ T cells from blood. The receptor was derived from a man younger than 45 with type 1 diabetes. CDR3 sequence: CASSRQGTGELFF. CDR3 nucleotides: TGTGCCAGCAGCCGACAGGGAACCGGGGAGCTGTTTTTT.